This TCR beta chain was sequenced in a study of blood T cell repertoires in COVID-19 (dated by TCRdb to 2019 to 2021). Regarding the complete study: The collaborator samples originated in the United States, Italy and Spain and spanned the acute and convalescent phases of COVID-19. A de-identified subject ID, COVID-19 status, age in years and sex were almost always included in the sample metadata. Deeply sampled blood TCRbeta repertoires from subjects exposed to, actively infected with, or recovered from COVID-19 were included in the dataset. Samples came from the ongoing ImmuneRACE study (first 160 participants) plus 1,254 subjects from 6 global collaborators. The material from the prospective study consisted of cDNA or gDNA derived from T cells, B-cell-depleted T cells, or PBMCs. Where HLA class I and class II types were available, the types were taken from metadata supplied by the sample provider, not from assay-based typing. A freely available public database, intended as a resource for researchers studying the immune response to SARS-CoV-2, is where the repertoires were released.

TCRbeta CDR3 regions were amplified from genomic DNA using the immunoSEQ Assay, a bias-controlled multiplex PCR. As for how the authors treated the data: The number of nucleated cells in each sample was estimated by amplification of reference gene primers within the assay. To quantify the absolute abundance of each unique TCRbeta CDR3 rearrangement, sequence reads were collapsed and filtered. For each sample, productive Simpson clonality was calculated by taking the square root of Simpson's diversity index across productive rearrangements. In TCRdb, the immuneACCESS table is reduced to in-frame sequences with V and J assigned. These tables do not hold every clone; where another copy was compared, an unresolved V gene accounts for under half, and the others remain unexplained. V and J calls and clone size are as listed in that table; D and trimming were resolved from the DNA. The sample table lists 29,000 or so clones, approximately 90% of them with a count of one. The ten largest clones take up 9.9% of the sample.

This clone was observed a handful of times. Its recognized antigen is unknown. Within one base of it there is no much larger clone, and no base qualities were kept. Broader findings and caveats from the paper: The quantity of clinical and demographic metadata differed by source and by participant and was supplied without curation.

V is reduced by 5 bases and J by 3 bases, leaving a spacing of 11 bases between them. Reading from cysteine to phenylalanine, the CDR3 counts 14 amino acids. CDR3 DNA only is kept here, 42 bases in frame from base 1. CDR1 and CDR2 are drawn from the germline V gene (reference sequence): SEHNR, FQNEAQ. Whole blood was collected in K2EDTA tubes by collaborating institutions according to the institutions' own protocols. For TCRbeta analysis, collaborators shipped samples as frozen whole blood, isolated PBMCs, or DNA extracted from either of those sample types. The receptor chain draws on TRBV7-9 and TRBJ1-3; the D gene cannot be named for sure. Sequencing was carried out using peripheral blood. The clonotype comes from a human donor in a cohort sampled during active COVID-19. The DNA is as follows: TGTGCCAGCAGCGTGAGCGGAGATGGAAACACCATATATTTT. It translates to CASSVSGDGNTIYF.